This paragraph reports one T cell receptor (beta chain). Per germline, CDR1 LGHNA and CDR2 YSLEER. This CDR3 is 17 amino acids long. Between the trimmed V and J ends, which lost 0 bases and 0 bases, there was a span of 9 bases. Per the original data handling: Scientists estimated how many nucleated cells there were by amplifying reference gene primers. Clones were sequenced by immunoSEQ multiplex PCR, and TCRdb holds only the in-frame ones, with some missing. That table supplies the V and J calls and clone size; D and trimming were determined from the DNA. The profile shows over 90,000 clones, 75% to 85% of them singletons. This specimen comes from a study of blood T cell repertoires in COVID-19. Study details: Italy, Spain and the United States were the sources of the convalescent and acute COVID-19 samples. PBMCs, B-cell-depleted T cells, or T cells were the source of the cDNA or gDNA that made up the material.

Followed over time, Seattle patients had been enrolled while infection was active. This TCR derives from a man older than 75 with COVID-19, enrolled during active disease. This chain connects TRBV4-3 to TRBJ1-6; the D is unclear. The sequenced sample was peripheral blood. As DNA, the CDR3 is TGCGCCAGCAGCCAAGATCCACTGAGCTCCTATAATTCACCCCTCCACTTT. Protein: CASSQDPLSSYNSPLHF.